This T cell receptor (beta chain) stems from a study of metastatic and nonmetastatic thyroid tumors. On the study more broadly: Repertoires of blood and of tissue (tumor or nodule) from malignant and benign thyroid patients were compared.

The entire patient cohort was treatment-naive prior to thyroid surgery. TCRdb reanalyzed the PCR reads with MiXCR. Of 25,000 to 35,000 clones listed, 15% to 20% are singletons. J lost 7 bases, V lost 11 bases, and 9 bases had no gene match. The CDR3 is 13 residues long. Looked up from germline, CDR1 is MDHEN and CDR2 is SYDVKM. Sample: blood. The chain carries TRBV28 and TRBJ2-4, with TRBD1 matching 9 bases. The receptor comes from a female donor with papillary thyroid cancer or a benign thyroid nodule (not recorded which). Some clones in this sample may be carry-over from other donors' samples. In DNA form, the CDR3 reads TGTGCCTGCGGGCTTGACAGGGGGAACATTCAGTACTTC. Its translation: CACGLDRGNIQYF.